This paragraph reports one T cell receptor beta chain. Sequencing was performed with immunoSEQ multiplex PCR; in TCRdb, only in-frame clones are kept and a portion is missing. The sample records over 35,000 clones, approximately 94% being singletons. Germline values: CDR1 LGHNA, CDR2 YSLEER. V was pared by 4 bases and J by 5 bases, with 6 bases of the junction left unmatched. The CDR3 loop spans 14 amino acids. The data were obtained in a study of T cell changes during pregnancy in multiple sclerosis. The TCR originated in a female donor with multiple sclerosis, enrolled in a pregnancy study. The genes are TRBV4-3 and TRBJ2-3; TRBD2 matches at 7 bases. The sequencing used CD8+ T cells from peripheral blood mononuclear cells, collected in the third trimester of pregnancy. The CDR3 region is CASSPGTTRDTQYF. CDR3 DNA: TGCGCCAGCAGCCCCGGGACTACTAGAGATACGCAGTATTTT.